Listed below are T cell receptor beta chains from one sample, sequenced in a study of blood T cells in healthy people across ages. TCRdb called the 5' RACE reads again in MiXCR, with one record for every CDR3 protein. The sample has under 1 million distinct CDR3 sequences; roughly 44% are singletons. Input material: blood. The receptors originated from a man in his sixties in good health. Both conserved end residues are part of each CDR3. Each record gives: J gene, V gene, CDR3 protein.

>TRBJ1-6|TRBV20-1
CSARGGGANSPLHF
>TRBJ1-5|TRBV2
CASNHDSGNQPQHF
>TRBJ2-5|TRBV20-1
CSAPRVTGGAETQYF
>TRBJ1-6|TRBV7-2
CASSPRTGVGNSPLHF
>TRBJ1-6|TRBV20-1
CSAGGLPNSPLHF
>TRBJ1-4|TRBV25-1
CASIDGRNEELFF
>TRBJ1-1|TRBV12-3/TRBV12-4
CASSSGTGQNTEAFF
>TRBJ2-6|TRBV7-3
CASSPTGTSASGANVLTF
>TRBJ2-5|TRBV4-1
CASQVLRGPQETQYF
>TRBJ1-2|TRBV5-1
CASRGGVREYGYTF
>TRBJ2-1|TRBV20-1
CSASSGGAYSEQFF
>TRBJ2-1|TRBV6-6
CASSYGQVKQFF
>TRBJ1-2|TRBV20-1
CSARGLTGPTDYGYTF
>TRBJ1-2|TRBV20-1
CSAPGLSQGARGYTF
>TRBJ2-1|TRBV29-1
CSVGSGEYNEQFF
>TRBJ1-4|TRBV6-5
CASSYGSGLSNEKLFF
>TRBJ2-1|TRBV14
CASSQIGGMDEQFF
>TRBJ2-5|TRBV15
CATGRGAQETQYF
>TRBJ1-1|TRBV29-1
CSVGQKSNTEAFF
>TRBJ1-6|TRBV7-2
CASSLGGSHNSPLHF
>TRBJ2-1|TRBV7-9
CASSLMETSVNEQFF
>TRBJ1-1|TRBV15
CATSGPRGLNERNTEAFF
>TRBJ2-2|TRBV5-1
CASSTTSGGYTGELFF
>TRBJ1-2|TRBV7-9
CASSPRQKPYGYTF
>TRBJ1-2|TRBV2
CASSVSAYGYTF
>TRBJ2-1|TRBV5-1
CTSSLGLDEQFF
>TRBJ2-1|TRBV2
CASRAGTSGGNEQFF
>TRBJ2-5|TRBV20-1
CSARDFQGVQETQYF
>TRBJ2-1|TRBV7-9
CASSPRNRGANEQFF
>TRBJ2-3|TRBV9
CASSVEASGGFTDTQYF
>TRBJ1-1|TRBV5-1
CASGGPGSEAFF
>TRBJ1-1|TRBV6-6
CASSPRTGGPGGEAFF
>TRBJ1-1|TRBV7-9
CASSRDTTEAFF
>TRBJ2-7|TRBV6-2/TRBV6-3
CASGYKSSYEQYF
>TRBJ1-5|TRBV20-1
CSAHDRGDNQPQHF
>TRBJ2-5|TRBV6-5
CASSNYRRPLEETQYF
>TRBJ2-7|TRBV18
CASSPGQSYEQYF
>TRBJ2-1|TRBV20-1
CSARLVYEQFF
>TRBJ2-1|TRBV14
CASSHLSADNNEQFF
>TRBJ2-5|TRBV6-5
CASRDRHQETQYF
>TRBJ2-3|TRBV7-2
CASSPKTGTFGDTQYF
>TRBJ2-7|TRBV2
CASSEQVLTRTYEQYF
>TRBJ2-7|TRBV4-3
CASSSGTSTYEQYF
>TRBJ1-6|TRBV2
CASSGGRNNSPLHF
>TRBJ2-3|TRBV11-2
CASSTILGGTDTQYF
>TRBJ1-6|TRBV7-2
CVSSLGYSYNSPLHF
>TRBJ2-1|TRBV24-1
CATSDPGTSGGSSYNEQFF
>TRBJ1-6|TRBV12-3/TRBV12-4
CASSFRDSPNSPLHF
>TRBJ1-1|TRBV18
CASSPGWGTEAFF
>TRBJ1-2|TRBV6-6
CASRGQDYGYTF
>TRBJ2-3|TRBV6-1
CASSETASADTQYF
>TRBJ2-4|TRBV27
CASSLSPGPNIQYF
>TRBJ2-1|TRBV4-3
CASSQDRGGYYNEQFF
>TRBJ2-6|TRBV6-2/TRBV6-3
CASTFGAGDAGANVLTF
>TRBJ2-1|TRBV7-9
CASIGLAGVGEQFF
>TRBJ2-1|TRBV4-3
CASSQVSGGPNNEQFF
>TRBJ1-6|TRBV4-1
CASSQAPFPPLHF
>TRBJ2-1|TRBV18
CASSPNSGTRMVNEQFF
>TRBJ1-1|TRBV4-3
CASSQEKPSAGHIGIEAFF